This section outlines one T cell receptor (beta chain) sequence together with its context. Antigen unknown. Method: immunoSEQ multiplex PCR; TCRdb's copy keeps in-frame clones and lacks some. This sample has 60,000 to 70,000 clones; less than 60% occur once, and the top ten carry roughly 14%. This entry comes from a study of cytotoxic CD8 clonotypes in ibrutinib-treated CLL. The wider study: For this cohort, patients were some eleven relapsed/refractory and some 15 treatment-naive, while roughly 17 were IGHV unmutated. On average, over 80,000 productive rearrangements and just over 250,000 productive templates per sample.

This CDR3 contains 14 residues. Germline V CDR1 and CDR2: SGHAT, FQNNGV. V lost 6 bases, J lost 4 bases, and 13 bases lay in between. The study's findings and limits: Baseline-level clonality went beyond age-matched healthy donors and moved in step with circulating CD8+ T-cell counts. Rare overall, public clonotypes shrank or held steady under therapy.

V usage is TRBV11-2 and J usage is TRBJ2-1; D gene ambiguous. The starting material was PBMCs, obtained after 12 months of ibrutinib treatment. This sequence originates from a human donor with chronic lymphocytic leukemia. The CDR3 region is CASSFFGSYNEQFF. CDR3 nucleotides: TGTGCCAGCAGTTTTTTCGGGTCTTACAATGAGCAGTTCTTC.